This T cell receptor (beta chain) stems from a study of somatic mutations in cytotoxic T cells in rheumatoid arthritis. Study outcomes and limitations: Rheumatoid arthritis patients showed slight TRBV07 underrepresentation, unadjusted for multiple comparisons. There were about an eighth of the roughly 60 patients in whom the largest CD8+ clone exceeded 20% of CD8+ cells.

Germline V gene sequence: CDR1 MGHRA, CDR2 YSYEKL. The V gene lost 4 bases and the J gene lost 2 bases, with 15 bases spanning the gap. The length of the CDR3 is 15 residues. A note on this clone: As yet, its antigen is unknown.

Only in-frame clones appear in the TCRdb table, and some are missing; sequencing was by immunoSEQ multiplex PCR. The sample consists of fewer than 9,500 clones, just under 75% of them appearing once. This TCR came from an adult with rheumatoid arthritis. The chain has TRBV4-1 and TRBJ2-7, with D possibly matching TRBD1 (5 bases). Specimen: CD8+ T cells sorted from blood. The CDR3 reads CASSPSAQATYEQYF. The CDR3, as DNA: TGCGCCAGCAGCCCAAGCGCACAGGCCACCTACGAGCAGTACTTC.